This TCR beta chain was profiled in a study of blood T cell repertoires in COVID-19. Study-level background: Researchers got acute and convalescent COVID-19 samples from the United States, Italy and Spain. Sample material is recorded as cDNA or gDNA derived from T cells, B-cell-depleted T cells, or PBMCs.

J lost 2 bases, V lost 2 bases, and 6 bases had no gene match. The CDR3 runs 15 residues. The germline gives CDR1 GTSNPN, CDR2 SVGIG (reference sequence). Under the authors' procedure: By means of reference gene primer amplification, nucleated cell counts were estimated. The method was immunoSEQ multiplex PCR; TCRdb's version includes in-frame clones alone and lacks a portion of them. V and J calls and clone size are as listed in that table; D and trimming were resolved from the DNA. The sample has about 220,000 clones, more than 85% seen once; the top ten hold under 2.5%. The material sequenced was peripheral blood. V gene TRBV30 combines with J gene TRBJ1-2; 9 bases agree with TRBD1. This TCR derives from a man aged 40-49 years with active or convalescent COVID-19. In DNA, the CDR3 is TGTGCCTGGAGTTCCTTGGGACAGGGCAACTATGGCTACACCTTC. Encoded protein: CAWSSLGQGNYGYTF.